One and the same sample provided the 28 T cell receptor beta chains below, sequenced in a study of T cells expressing NK-cell markers. TCRdb reworked the 5' RACE reads into one entry per CDR3 protein, no DNA. In total, the table holds approximately 460,000 distinct CDR3 sequences. The sample comprised blood T cells: a sorted CD56 or NKG2C T cell subset, CD4+ or CD8+ T cells, or bulk PBMC T cells (not recorded which). These receptors were collected from a woman aged 18-70 years in good health.

This chain links TRBV9 with TRBJ2-7; the TCRdb call, TRBD2, lacks DNA for checking. The CDR3 is 15 amino acids. CDR1 is SGDLS and CDR2 is YYNGEE in the germline V gene. The CDR3 is CASSVGAGRSYEQYF.

V is TRBV11-2 and J is TRBJ2-2; absent DNA, TCRdb's TRBD1 call cannot be checked. Germline V gene lookup returns CDR1 SGHAT and CDR2 FQNNGV. The CDR3 is 15 residues long. The CDR3 sequence: CASSGDTQNTGELFF.

The chain employs TRBV4-2 and TRBJ1-5. The CDR3 length is 14 residues. Per the germline V gene, CDR1 is LGHNA and CDR2 is YNFKEQ. CDR3 region: CASSQDAQYQPQHF.

The gene calls are TRBV4-2 and TRBJ2-1; absent DNA, TCRdb's TRBD2 call cannot be checked. The CDR3 has 12 residues. Germline V gene data show CDR1 as LGHNA and CDR2 as YNFKEQ. CDR3 sequence reads: CASKGANNEQFF.

V and J are TRBV6-1 and TRBJ1-4; as DNA is missing, the TRBD1 call by TCRdb cannot be tested. This CDR3 has 14 residues. The germline V gene encodes CDR1 MNHNS and CDR2 SASEGT. CDR3 sequence reads: CASSLSQFNEKLFF.

This chain connects TRBV28 to TRBJ2-7; TCRdb gives TRBD1 as the D gene, but with no DNA this cannot be confirmed. The CDR3 has 13 residues. The germline CDR1 and CDR2 sequences are MDHEN and SYDVKM. CDR3 amino acids: CASRPVSSYEQYF.

This rearrangement joins TRBV6-2 or TRBV6-3 to TRBJ2-6. This CDR3 is 15 amino acids long. CDR1 is MNHEY and CDR2 is SVGEGT in the germline V gene. The CDR3 spells CASSRTTSGANVLTF.

The chain employs TRBV5-1 and TRBJ1-2; absent DNA, TCRdb's TRBD1 call cannot be checked. Germline assignment: CDR1 SGHRS and CDR2 YFSETQ. CDR3 length equals 14 residues. The chain's CDR3 is CASSLETVNYGYTF.

The rearrangement joins TRBV7-3 to TRBJ2-2. CDR3 length: 17 residues. Germline values: CDR1 SGHTA, CDR2 FQGTGA. This chain's CDR3 is CASSLSSIGLLTGELFF.

The rearrangement uses TRBV27 and TRBJ1-2; TCRdb selects TRBD1, and the lack of DNA leaves this call unchecked. This CDR3 comprises 13 residues. From germline, CDR1 is MNHEY and CDR2 SMNVEV (reference sequence). CDR3 region: CASRDRGAYGYTF.

The chain is built from TRBV12-3 or TRBV12-4 and TRBJ2-1; no DNA is available, so the TRBD2 call from TCRdb remains unchecked. CDR3 size: 13 residues. Here the CDR3 reads CASSGGLDNEQFF.

The chain combines TRBV12-3 or TRBV12-4 with TRBJ1-4; the TCRdb call, TRBD1, lacks DNA for checking. This CDR3 region has 14 residues. The CDR3 spells CATRFGATNEKLFF.

The rearrangement links TRBV6-2 or TRBV6-3 to TRBJ1-2; TCRdb selects TRBD1, and the lack of DNA leaves this call unchecked. The length of the CDR3 is 14 residues. From germline, CDR1 is MNHEY and CDR2 SVGEGT. CDR3 protein: CASSYLTGGNGYTF.

This chain links TRBV12-3 or TRBV12-4 with TRBJ2-3. This CDR3 comprises 15 residues. The CDR3 reads CASSLSQTTTDTQYF.

The chain combines TRBV4-2 with TRBJ1-6; TCRdb's assignment of TRBD1 cannot be checked, as there is no DNA. CDR3 length: 14 residues. Germline V CDR1 and CDR2: LGHNA, YNFKEQ. The CDR3 protein is CASSRGQPNSPLHF.

The chain employs TRBV5-1 and TRBJ1-2. Germline-derived CDR1 and CDR2 are SGHRS and YFSETQ. This CDR3 region has 12 residues. CDR3 amino acids: CASSWNADGYTF.

J is TRBJ1-3 and V is TRBV12-3 or TRBV12-4. The CDR3 is made up of 14 amino acids. CDR3 in amino acids: CASTLSYSGNTIYF.

V gene TRBV29-1 combines with J gene TRBJ1-2; checking the TCRdb D call of TRBD1 is not possible without DNA. Germline V CDR1 and CDR2: SQVTM, ANQGSEA. The CDR3 loop spans 12 amino acids. CDR3 amino acids: CSVGVQGHGYTF.

This chain uses TRBV19 with TRBJ1-6; TCRdb returns TRBD1, unconfirmable since there is no DNA. CDR1 and CDR2 (germline): LNHDA, SQIVND (reference sequence). The CDR3 runs to 11 residues. CDR3 sequence reads: CAGHDGTGFHF.

This chain uses TRBV20-1 with TRBJ2-7; TCRdb names TRBD2, which stays unverified in the absence of DNA. Germline-derived CDR1 and CDR2 are DFQATT and SNEGSKA (reference sequence). CDR3 length: 14 amino acids. CDR3 protein: CSAKKTSTSYEQYF.

The chain recombines TRBV6-1 with TRBJ1-5. This CDR3 is built from 13 residues. The germline gives CDR1 MNHNS, CDR2 SASEGT. CDR3 protein: CASSDDSNQPQHF.

V gene TRBV24-1 combines with J gene TRBJ2-3; no DNA is available, so the TRBD2 call from TCRdb remains unchecked. Germline CDR1 KGHDR, CDR2 SFDVKD. There are 15 residues in the CDR3. The CDR3 spells CATSATSVSTDTQYF.

This chain joins TRBV5-4 and TRBJ1-2; the D call from TCRdb, TRBD1, cannot be confirmed without DNA. In germline, CDR1 is SGHNT, CDR2 YYREEE (reference sequence). The CDR3 contains 12 residues. CDR3 region: CASSSADRGNTF.

V usage is TRBV12-3 or TRBV12-4 and J usage is TRBJ1-5; checking the TCRdb D call of TRBD1 is not possible without DNA. The CDR3 runs 14 residues. The CDR3: CASTDDRGNQPQHF.

V is TRBV5-1 and J is TRBJ2-5; TCRdb's D call, TRBD1, is unchecked because there is no DNA. Per the germline V gene, CDR1 is SGHRS and CDR2 is YFSETQ. CDR3 size: 15 residues. CDR3 in amino acids: CASSAAGTGKETQYF.

The chain is built from TRBV20-1 and TRBJ2-1; the TCRdb call, TRBD2, lacks DNA for checking. CDR3 length: 17 residues. Germline CDR1 and CDR2: DFQATT and SNEGSKA (reference sequence). CDR3: CSASPISGRFRLDEQFF.

This sequence joins TRBV24-1 and TRBJ1-2; TCRdb's D call, TRBD1, is unchecked because there is no DNA. Germline CDR1 is KGHDR and CDR2 is SFDVKD. This CDR3 contains 13 residues. The CDR3 reads CATRGAANYGYTF.

The V gene is TRBV7-9, the J gene TRBJ1-6; the D gene TCRdb calls, TRBD1, cannot be checked with no DNA. The germline V gene encodes CDR1 SEHNR and CDR2 FQNEAQ (reference sequence). This CDR3 region has 14 residues. The CDR3 loop is CASTTGTGASPLHF.